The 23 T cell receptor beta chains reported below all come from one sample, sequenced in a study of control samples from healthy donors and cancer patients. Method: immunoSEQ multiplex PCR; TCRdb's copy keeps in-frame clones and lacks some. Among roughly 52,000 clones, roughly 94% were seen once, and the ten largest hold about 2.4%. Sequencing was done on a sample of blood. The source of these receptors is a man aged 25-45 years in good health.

Written as DNA, the CDR3 is TGTGCCAGCAGCCCCACCTACAATGAGCAGTTCTTC. It codes for CASSPTYNEQFF. The chain carries TRBV6-6 and TRBJ2-1; D uncertain. With 6 bases removed from V and 2 bases from J, the gap between germline ends came to 5 bases. The CDR3 has 12 amino acids. Per germline, CDR1 MNHNY and CDR2 SVGAGI (reference sequence).

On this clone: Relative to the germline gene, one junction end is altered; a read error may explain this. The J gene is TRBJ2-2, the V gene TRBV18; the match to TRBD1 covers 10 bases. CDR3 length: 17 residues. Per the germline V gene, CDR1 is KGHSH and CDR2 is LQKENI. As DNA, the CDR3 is TGTCCCAGCTCACCACGACAGGGGGCGCCGAACACCGGGGAGCTGTTTTTT. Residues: CPSSPRQGAPNTGELFF. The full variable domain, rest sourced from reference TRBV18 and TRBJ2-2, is NAGVMQNPRHLVRRRGQEARLRCSPMKGHSHVYWYRQLPEEGLKFMVYLQKENIIDESGMPKERFSAEFPKEGPSILRIQQVVRGDSAAYFCPSSPRQGAPNTGELFFGEGSRLTVL.

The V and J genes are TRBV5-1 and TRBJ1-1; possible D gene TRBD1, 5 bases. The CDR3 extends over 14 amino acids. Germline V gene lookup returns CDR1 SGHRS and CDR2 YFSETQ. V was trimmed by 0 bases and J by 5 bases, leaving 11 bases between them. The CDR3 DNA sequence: TGCGCCAGCAGCTTGGAACCCAGGGAAACTGAAGCTTTCTTT. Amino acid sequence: CASSLEPRETEAFF.

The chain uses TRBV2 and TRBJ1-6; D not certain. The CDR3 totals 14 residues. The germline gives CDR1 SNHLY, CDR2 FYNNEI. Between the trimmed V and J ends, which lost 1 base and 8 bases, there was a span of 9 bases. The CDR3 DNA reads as TGTGCCAGCAGTGAAGGGCTCGGGGATTCACCCCTCCACTTT. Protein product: CASSEGLGDSPLHF.

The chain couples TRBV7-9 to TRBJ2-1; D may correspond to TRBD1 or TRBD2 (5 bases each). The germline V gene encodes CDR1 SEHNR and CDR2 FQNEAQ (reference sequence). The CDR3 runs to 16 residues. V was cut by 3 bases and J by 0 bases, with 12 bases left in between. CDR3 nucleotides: TGTGCCAGCAGCTTGGGCTGGGGGAGCTCCTACAATGAGCAGTTCTTC. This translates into CASSLGWGSSYNEQFF. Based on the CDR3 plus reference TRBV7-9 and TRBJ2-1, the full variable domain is DTGVSQNPRHKITKRGQNVTFRCDPISEHNRLYWYRQTLGQGPEFLTYFQNEAQLEKSRLLSDRFSAERPKGSFSTLEIQRTEQGDSAMYLCASSLGWGSSYNEQFFGPGTRLTVL.

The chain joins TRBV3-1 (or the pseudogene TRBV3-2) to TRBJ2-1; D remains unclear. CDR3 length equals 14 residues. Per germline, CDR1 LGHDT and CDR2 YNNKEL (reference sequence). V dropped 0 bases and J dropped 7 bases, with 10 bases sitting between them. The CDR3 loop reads CASSQDSRTNEQFF. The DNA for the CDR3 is TGTGCCAGCAGCCAAGACTCGCGAACAAATGAGCAGTTCTTC.

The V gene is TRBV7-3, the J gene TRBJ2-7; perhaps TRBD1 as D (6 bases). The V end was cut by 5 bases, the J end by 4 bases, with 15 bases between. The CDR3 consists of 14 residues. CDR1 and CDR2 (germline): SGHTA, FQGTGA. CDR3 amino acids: CASSPPGHRYEQYF. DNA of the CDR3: TGTGCCAGCAGCCCACCGGGACACCGTTACGAGCAGTACTTC.

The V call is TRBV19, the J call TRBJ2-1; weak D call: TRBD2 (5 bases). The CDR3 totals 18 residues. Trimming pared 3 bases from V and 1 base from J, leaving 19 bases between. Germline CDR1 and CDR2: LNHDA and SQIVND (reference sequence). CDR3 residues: CASSISLLRAGSYNEQFF. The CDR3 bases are TGTGCCAGTAGTATTTCTCTTTTGAGGGCCGGATCCTACAATGAGCAGTTCTTC.

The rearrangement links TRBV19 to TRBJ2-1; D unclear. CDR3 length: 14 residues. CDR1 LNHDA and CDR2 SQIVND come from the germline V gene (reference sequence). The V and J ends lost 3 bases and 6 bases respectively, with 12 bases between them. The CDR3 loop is CASSIGALSNEQFF. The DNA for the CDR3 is TGTGCCAGTAGTATTGGAGCACTGAGCAATGAGCAGTTCTTC.

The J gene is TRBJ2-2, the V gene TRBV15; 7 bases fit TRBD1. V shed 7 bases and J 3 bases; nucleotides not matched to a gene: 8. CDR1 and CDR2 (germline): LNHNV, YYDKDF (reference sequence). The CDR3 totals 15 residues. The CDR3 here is CATKETGVDTGELFF. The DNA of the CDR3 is TGTGCCACCAAAGAAACAGGGGTAGACACCGGGGAGCTGTTTTTT.

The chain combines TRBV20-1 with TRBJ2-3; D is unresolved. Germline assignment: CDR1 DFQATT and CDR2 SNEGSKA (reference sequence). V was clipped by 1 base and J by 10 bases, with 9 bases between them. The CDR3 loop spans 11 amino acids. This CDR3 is CSARAPTSQYF. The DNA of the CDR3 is TGCAGTGCTAGAGCCCCGACTTCGCAGTATTTT.

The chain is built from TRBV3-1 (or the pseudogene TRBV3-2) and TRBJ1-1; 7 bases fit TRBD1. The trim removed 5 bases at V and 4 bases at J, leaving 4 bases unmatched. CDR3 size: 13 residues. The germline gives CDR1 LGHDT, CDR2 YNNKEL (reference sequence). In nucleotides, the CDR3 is TGTGCCAGCAGCAAAAGACAGGGCACTGAAGCTTTCTTT. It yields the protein CASSKRQGTEAFF.

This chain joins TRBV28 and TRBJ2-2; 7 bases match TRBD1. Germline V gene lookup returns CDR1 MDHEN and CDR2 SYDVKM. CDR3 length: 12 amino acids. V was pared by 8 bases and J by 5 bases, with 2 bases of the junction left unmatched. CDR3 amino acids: CASGRGTGELFF. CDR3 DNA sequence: TGTGCCAGCGGCAGGGGGACCGGGGAGCTGTTTTTT.

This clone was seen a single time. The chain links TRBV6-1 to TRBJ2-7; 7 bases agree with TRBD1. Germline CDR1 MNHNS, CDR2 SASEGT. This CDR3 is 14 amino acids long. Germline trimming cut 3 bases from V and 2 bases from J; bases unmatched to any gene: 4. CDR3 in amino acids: CASSDRDRTYEQYF. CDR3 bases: TGTGCCAGCAGTGACCGGGACAGAACCTACGAGCAGTACTTC.

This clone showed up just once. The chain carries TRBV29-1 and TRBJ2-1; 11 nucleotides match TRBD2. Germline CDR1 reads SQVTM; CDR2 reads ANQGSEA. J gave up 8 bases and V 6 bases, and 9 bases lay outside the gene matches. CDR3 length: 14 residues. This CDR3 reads CSVLPGTSGDEQFF. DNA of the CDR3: TGCAGCGTCCTTCCCGGGACTAGCGGCGATGAGCAGTTCTTC.

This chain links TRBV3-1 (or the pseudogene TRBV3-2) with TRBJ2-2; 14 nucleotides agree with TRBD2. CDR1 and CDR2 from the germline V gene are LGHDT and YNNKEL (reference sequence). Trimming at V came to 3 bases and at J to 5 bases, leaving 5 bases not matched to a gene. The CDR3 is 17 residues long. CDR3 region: CASSHGTSGRETGELFF. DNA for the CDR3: TGTGCCAGCAGCCACGGGACTAGCGGGAGAGAGACCGGGGAGCTGTTTTTT.

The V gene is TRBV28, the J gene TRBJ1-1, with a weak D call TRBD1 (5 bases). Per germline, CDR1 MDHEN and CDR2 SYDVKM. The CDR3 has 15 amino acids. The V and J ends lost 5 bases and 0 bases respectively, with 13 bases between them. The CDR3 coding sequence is TGTGCCAGCAGTCCGGGACGGTCAATGAACACTGAAGCTTTCTTT. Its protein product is CASSPGRSMNTEAFF.

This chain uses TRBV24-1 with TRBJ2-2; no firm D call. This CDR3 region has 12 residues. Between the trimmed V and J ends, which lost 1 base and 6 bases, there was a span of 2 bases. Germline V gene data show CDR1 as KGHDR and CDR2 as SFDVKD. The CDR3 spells CATSDFPGELFF. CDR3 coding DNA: TGTGCCACCAGTGATTTTCCCGGGGAGCTGTTTTTT.

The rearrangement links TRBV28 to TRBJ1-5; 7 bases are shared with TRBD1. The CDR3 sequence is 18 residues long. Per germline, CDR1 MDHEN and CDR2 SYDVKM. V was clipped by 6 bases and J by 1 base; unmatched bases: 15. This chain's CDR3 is CASSLSDVQGSSNQPQHF. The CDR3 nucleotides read TGTGCCAGCAGCCTAAGCGACGTACAGGGGTCCAGCAATCAGCCCCAGCATTTT.

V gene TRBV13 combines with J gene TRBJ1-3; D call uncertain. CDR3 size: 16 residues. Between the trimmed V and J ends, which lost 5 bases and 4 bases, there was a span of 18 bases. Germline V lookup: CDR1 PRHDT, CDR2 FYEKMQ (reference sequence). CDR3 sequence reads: CASSLRSSNFGNTIYF. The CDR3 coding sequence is TGTGCCAGCAGCCTGAGGTCCTCTAATTTCGGAAACACCATATATTTT.

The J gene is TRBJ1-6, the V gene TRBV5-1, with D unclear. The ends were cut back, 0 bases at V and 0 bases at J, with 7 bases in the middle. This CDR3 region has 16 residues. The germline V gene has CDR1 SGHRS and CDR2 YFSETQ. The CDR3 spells CASSLAAGSYNSPLHF. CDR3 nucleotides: TGCGCCAGCAGCTTGGCAGCAGGCTCCTATAATTCACCCCTCCACTTT.

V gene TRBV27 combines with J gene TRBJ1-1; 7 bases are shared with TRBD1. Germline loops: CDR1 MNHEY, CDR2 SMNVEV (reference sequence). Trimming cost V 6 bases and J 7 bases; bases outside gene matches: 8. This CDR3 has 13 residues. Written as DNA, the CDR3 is TGTGCCAGCAGCCTGGAGGGGGCGGGTGAAGCTTTCTTT. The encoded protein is CASSLEGAGEAFF.

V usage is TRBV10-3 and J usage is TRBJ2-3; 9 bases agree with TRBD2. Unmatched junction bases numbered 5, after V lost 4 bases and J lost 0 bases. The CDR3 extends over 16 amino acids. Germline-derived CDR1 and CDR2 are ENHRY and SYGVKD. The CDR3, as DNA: TGTGCCATCAGTGGATTAGCGGGAGCTAGCACAGATACGCAGTATTTT. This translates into CAISGLAGASTDTQYF.